This entry describes one TCR beta chain. At least 6.5 million PBMCs were isolated per sample. Using a J-beta primer mix together with a sample-barcoded 5' primer, a second PCR was run for about 6 to 12 cycles. Sequencing of every sample gave 2.5 million or more CDR3-containing paired-end reads. TCRdb redid the calling of the 5' RACE reads with MiXCR, one entry per CDR3 protein. Of over 300,000 distinct CDR3 sequences listed, 52% were seen once; the top ten hold under 60%. This entry comes from a study of blood T cells in healthy people across ages. Between the trimmed V and J ends, which lost 6 bases and 2 bases, there was a span of 16 bases. This CDR3 spans 16 amino acids. Looked up from germline, CDR1 is SGHTA and CDR2 is FQGNSA.

The sequence was obtained from a man in his sixties in good health. The specimen sequenced was blood. This sequence joins TRBV7-2 and TRBJ1-4, with D possibly being TRBD1 (6 bases). CDR3 sequence reads: CASSLGGVATNEKLFF. CDR3 DNA sequence: TGTGCCAGCAGTCTGGGGGGCGTAGCGACTAATGAAAAACTGTTTTTT.